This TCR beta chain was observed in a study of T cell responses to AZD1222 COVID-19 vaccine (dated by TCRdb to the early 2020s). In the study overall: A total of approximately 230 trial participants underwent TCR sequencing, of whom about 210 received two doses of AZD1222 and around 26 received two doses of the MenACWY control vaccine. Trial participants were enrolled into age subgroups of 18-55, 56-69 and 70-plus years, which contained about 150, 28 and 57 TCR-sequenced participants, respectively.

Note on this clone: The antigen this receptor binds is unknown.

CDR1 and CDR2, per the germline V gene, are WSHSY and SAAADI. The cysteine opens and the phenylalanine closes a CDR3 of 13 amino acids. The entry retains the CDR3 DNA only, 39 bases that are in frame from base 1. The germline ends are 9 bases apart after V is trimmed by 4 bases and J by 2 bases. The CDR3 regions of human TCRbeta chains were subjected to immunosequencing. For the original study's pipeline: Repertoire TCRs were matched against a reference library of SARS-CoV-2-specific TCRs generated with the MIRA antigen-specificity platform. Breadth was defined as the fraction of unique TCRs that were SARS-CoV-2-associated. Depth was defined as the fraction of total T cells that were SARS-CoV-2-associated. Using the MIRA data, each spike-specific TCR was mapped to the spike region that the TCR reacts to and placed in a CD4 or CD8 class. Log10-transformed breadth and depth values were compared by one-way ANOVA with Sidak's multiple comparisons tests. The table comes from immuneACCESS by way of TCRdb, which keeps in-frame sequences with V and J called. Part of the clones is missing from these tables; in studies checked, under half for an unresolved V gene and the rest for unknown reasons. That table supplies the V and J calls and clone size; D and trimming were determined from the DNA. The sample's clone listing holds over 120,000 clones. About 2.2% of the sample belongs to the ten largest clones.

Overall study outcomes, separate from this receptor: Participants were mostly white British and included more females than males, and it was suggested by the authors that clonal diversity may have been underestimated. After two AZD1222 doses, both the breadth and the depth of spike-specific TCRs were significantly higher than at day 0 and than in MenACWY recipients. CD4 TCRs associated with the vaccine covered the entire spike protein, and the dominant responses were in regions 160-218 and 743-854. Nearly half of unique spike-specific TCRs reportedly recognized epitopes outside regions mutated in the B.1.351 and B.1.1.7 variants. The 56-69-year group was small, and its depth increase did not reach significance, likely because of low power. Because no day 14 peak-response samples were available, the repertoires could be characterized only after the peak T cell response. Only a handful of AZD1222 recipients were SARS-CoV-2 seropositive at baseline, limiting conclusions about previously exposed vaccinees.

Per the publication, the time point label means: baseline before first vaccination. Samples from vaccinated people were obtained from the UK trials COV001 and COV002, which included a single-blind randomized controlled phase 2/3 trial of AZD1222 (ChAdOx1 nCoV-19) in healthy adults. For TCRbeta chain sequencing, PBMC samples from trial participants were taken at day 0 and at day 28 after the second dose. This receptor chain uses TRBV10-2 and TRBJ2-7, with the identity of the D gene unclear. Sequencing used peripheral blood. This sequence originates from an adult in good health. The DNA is TGCGCCAGCAGTGCACAGCTGACCTACGAGCAGTACTTC. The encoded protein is CASSAQLTYEQYF.